These 20 T cell receptor beta chains were all obtained from the same sample, sequenced in a study of blood T cell repertoires in COVID-19. Clones were read by immunoSEQ multiplex PCR, and TCRdb kept only the in-frame ones, dropping some. The repertoire includes about 150,000 clones, 88% of them detected once, and about 2.3% sits in the top ten. Sequencing input: peripheral blood. Receptor source: a human donor in a cohort sampled during active COVID-19.

The chain combines TRBV18 with TRBJ1-1; 7 bases map to TRBD1. V was clipped by 2 bases and J by 1 base; unmatched bases: 4. The CDR3 length is 15 residues. Germline CDR1 is KGHSH and CDR2 is LQKENI. CDR3 residues: CASSPETGRNTEAFF. The CDR3 bases are TGTGCCAGCTCACCAGAGACAGGGAGGAACACTGAAGCTTTCTTT.

As DNA, the CDR3 is TGTGCCAGCAGCCCAGGACAGGGGGTTGAAAAACTGTTTTTT. This translates into CASSPGQGVEKLFF. The rearrangement links TRBV7-2 to TRBJ1-4, with 10 bases fitting TRBD1. After removal of 5 bases from V and 7 bases from J, the junction contained 4 bases not matched to a gene. The CDR3 loop spans 14 amino acids. Germline V gene sequence: CDR1 SGHTA, CDR2 FQGNSA.

This clone was detected only a few times. The chain combines TRBV24-1 with TRBJ1-5; the D gene is possibly TRBD1 (5 bases). CDR1 and CDR2 from the germline V gene are KGHDR and SFDVKD. The CDR3 loop spans 16 amino acids. Trimming pared 1 base from V and 1 base from J, leaving 10 bases between. This CDR3 reads CATSDFSTGSNQPQHF. CDR3 nucleotides: TGTGCCACCAGTGATTTTAGTACAGGAAGCAATCAGCCCCAGCATTTT.

The CDR3 coding sequence is TGCGCCAGCAGCTTGGCTCTGCCCAGGGACGAGCAGTACTTC. As protein: CASSLALPRDEQYF. V gene TRBV5-1 combines with J gene TRBJ2-7, with D tentatively TRBD1 (5 bases). CDR1 SGHRS and CDR2 YFSETQ come from the germline V gene. The CDR3 extends over 14 amino acids. Deletions cut 0 bases from V and 5 bases from J, with 12 bases between. The full variable domain, in which reference TRBV5-1 and TRBJ2-7 provide the parts outside the CDR3, is KAGVTQTPRYLIKTRGQQVTLSCSPISGHRSVSWYQQTPGQGLQFLFEYFSETQRNKGNFPGRFSGRQFSNSRSEMNVSTLELGDSALYLCASSLALPRDEQYFGPGTRLTVT.

The rearrangement uses TRBV4-1 and TRBJ1-2; 7 positions match TRBD1. The V segment lost 6 bases and the J segment 4 bases; nucleotides outside the gene matches: 11. Germline assignment: CDR1 MGHRA and CDR2 YSYEKL. The CDR3 extends over 15 amino acids. CDR3 residues: CASSLDRAGSYGYTF. The CDR3 DNA sequence: TGCGCCAGCAGTCTAGACAGGGCGGGCTCCTATGGCTACACCTTC.

V is TRBV11-2 and J is TRBJ2-1; 8 bases align to TRBD2. This CDR3 region has 17 residues. V lost 5 bases to trimming and J lost 2 bases; unmatched junction nucleotides: 11. Per the germline V gene, CDR1 is SGHAT and CDR2 is FQNNGV. CDR3 protein: CASSTPQAGAPYNEQFF. The CDR3 nucleotides are TGTGCCAGCAGCACCCCCCAAGCGGGAGCCCCCTACAATGAGCAGTTCTTC.

The CDR3 DNA is TGTGCCAGTAGTCCAACCCAGGGTAATTCACCCCTCCACTTT. It codes for CASSPTQGNSPLHF. V is TRBV19 and J is TRBJ1-6, with a weak D call TRBD1 (5 bases). Per the germline V gene, CDR1 is LNHDA and CDR2 is SQIVND (reference sequence). Trimming cost V 5 bases and J 6 bases, with 11 bases left between them. CDR3 length: 14 residues.

This chain connects TRBV19 to TRBJ1-5; D is unclear. CDR1 is LNHDA and CDR2 is SQIVND in the germline V gene (reference sequence). This CDR3 spans 12 amino acids. V lost 5 bases and J lost 6, with 8 bases in between. DNA for the CDR3: TGTGCCAGTAGTGCCCGGAGTCAGCCCCAGCATTTT. As protein: CASSARSQPQHF.

In this sample, this clone turned up once. The chain combines TRBV4-2 with TRBJ2-7, with TRBD1 identical over 7 bases. This CDR3 has 15 residues. The V segment lost 1 base and the J segment 5 bases; nucleotides outside the gene matches: 8. Per germline, CDR1 LGHNA and CDR2 YNFKEQ. The CDR3 bases are TGTGCCAGCAGCCAAGTGACAGGGTCGGAAAACGAGCAGTACTTC. Amino acid sequence: CASSQVTGSENEQYF.

This chain uses TRBV3-1 (or the pseudogene TRBV3-2) with TRBJ2-5; D is unclear. The CDR3 runs to 12 residues. The V gene lost 1 base and the J gene lost 5 bases, with 5 bases spanning the gap. CDR1 LGHDT and CDR2 YNNKEL come from the germline V gene (reference sequence). CDR3 sequence (DNA): TGTGCCAGCAGCCAAGTGAGGGAGACCCAGTACTTC. It is translated as CASSQVRETQYF.

This rearrangement joins TRBV4-3 to TRBJ2-1, with 10 bases that match TRBD1. The CDR3 contains 15 residues. V was pared by 6 bases and J by 7 bases, with 9 bases of the junction left unmatched. Germline values: CDR1 LGHNA, CDR2 YSLEER. The CDR3 DNA follows: TGCGCCAGCAGTAGGGGGGGACAGGGGTCAAATGAGCAGTTCTTC. As protein: CASSRGGQGSNEQFF.

This clone was seen only once. The chain employs TRBV20-1 and TRBJ2-1; D uncertain. CDR3 size: 10 residues. The germline CDR1 and CDR2 sequences are DFQATT and SNEGSKA (reference sequence). Trimming pared 5 bases from V and 5 bases from J, leaving 4 bases between. CDR3 nucleotides: TGCAGTGCTTCGGACAATGAGCAGTTCTTC. The encoded protein is CSASDNEQFF.

The gene calls are TRBV10-3 and TRBJ2-7; TRBD1 might be the D (6 bases). This CDR3 region has 18 residues. The V and J ends lost 0 bases and 0 bases respectively, with 18 bases between them. The germline V gene encodes CDR1 ENHRY and CDR2 SYGVKD. Here the CDR3 reads CAISESSKTGPSSYEQYF. CDR3 in DNA: TGTGCCATCAGTGAGTCATCAAAGACAGGCCCGAGCTCCTACGAGCAGTACTTC.

This clone was seen only a few times. The DNA of the CDR3 is TGTGCCAGCAGCCAAGGTCAGGTCTCTGGGTACAATGAGCAGTTCTTC. Translated: CASSQGQVSGYNEQFF. J is TRBJ2-1 and V is TRBV7-9; D is unresolved. Germline CDR1 SEHNR, CDR2 FQNEAQ (reference sequence). The CDR3 extends over 16 amino acids. Trimming left V 5 bases short and J 4 bases short, with 18 bases between. Variable domain in full (rest from reference TRBV7-9 and TRBJ2-1): DTGVSQNPRHKITKRGQNVTFRCDPISEHNRLYWYRQTLGQGPEFLTYFQNEAQLEKSRLLSDRFSAERPKGSFSTLEIQRTEQGDSAMYLCASSQGQVSGYNEQFFGPGTRLTVL.

This chain connects TRBV4-2 to TRBJ1-1, with 8 bases fitting TRBD1. Germline CDR1 is LGHNA and CDR2 is YNFKEQ. With V trimmed by 0 bases and J by 0 bases, 3 bases remained unmatched. The CDR3 extends over 16 amino acids. As DNA, the CDR3 is TGTGCCAGCAGCCAAGATAGGACAGGGTTGAACACTGAAGCTTTCTTT. It encodes CASSQDRTGLNTEAFF.

The rearrangement joins TRBV11-1 to TRBJ1-3, with a tentative D call TRBD1 (6 bases). The CDR3 contains 13 residues. Germline CDR1 reads SGHAT; CDR2 reads FQDESV (reference sequence). The V end lost 5 bases, the J end lost 7 bases, and 12 bases lay between the germline ends. The CDR3 nucleotides read TGTGCCAGCAGCCTGGACAGTGCGAACACCATATATTTT. Its protein is CASSLDSANTIYF.

This clone has only a few counts. The chain uses TRBV27 and TRBJ1-6; 8 nucleotides match TRBD1. The CDR3 is 13 residues long. After removal of 4 bases from V and 10 bases from J, the junction contained 3 bases not matched to a gene. The germline V gene has CDR1 MNHEY and CDR2 SMNVEV (reference sequence). The CDR3 reads CASSYRTGSPLHF. The CDR3 coding sequence is TGTGCCAGCAGTTACAGGACAGGGTCACCCCTCCACTTT.

The CDR3 DNA follows: TGTGCCAGCAGCCGCGGATCCCACGAGCAGTACTTC. Protein product: CASSRGSHEQYF. V is TRBV6-5 and J is TRBJ2-7; D is undetermined. Trimming left V 6 bases short and J 5 bases short, with 11 bases between. Germline V gene data show CDR1 as MNHEY and CDR2 as SVGAGI. CDR3 size: 12 residues.

The chain has TRBV4-2 and TRBJ2-1; TRBD2 matches at 8 bases. V was clipped by 0 bases and J by 4 bases; unmatched bases: 11. The length of the CDR3 is 18 residues. Per germline, CDR1 LGHNA and CDR2 YNFKEQ. The CDR3 region is CASSQDHGGRSLYNEQFF. DNA of the CDR3: TGTGCCAGCAGCCAAGACCATGGCGGGAGGTCCCTATACAATGAGCAGTTCTTC.

The chain links TRBV21-1 to TRBJ1-5; TRBD1 is the table's D call and was not checked against the DNA. TRBV21-1 is labeled a pseudogene. The length of the CDR3 is 14 residues. The CDR3 region has the DNA TGTGCCAGAAAATTTTGCAGGGAAGATCAGCCCCAGCATTTT. Translation: CARKFCREDQPQHF.